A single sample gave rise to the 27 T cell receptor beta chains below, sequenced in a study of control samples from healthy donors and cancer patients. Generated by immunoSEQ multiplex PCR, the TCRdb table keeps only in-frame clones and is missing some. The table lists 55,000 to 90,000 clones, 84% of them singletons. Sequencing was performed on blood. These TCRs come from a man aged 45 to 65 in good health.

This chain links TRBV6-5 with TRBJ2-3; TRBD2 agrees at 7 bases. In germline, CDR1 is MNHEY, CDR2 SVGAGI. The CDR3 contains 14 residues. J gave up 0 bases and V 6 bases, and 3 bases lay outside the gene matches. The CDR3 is CASRRSGSTDTQYF. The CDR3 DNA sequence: TGTGCCAGCAGGCGTAGCGGGAGCACAGATACGCAGTATTTT.

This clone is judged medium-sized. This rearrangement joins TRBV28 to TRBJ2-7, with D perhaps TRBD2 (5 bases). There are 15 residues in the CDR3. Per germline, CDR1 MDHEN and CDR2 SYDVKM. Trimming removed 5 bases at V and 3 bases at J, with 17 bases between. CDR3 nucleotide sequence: TGTGCCAGCAGTCCTATAGCGATACTGGACTACGAGCAGTACTTC. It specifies CASSPIAILDYEQYF.

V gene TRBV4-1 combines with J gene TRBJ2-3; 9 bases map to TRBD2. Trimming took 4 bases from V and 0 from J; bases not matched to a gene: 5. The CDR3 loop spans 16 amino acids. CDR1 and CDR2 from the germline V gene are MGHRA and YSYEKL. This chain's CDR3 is CASSPVAGASTDTQYF. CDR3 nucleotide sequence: TGCGCCAGCAGCCCGGTAGCGGGGGCCAGCACAGATACGCAGTATTTT.

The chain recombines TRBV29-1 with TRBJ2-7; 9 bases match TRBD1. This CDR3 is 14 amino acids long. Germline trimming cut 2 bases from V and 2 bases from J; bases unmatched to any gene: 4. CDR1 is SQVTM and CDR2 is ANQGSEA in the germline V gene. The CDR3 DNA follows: TGCAGCGTTGAAAGGACAGGGGCGACCTACGAGCAGTACTTC. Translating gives CSVERTGATYEQYF.

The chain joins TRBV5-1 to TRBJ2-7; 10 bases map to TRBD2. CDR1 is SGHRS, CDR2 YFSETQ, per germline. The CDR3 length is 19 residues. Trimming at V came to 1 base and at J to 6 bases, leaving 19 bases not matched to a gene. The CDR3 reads CASSLRYRLAGERGPEQYF. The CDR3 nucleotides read TGCGCCAGCAGCTTGCGGTACCGACTAGCGGGCGAGAGGGGGCCCGAGCAGTACTTC.

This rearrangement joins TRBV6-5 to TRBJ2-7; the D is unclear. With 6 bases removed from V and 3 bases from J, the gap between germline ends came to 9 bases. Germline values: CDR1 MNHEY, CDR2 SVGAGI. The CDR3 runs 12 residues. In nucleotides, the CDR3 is TGTGCCAGCAGCAATATAGGCTACGAGCAGTACTTC. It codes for CASSNIGYEQYF.

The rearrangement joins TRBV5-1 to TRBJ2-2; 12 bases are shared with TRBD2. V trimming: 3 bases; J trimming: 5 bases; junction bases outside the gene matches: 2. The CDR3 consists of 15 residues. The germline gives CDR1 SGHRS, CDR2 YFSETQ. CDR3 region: CASSWTSGVTGELFF. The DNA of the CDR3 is TGCGCCAGCAGCTGGACTAGCGGGGTTACCGGGGAGCTGTTTTTT.

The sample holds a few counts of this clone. CDR3 sequence (DNA): TGTGCCAGCAGCCCTCGTAGCGAAACCTACGAGCAGTACTTC. Translating gives CASSPRSETYEQYF. The rearrangement joins TRBV7-9 to TRBJ2-7; possible D gene TRBD2, 5 bases. The germline gives CDR1 SEHNR, CDR2 FQNEAQ (reference sequence). This CDR3 contains 14 residues. V shed 5 bases and J shed 2 bases, with 13 bases lying between them.

Here the CDR3 reads CASSFRTDSPLHF. CDR3 nucleotides: TGTGCCAGCAGCTTTAGGACAGATTCACCCCTCCACTTT. The chain employs TRBV9 and TRBJ1-6, with D maybe TRBD1 (6 bases). Trimming left V 4 bases short and J 8 bases short, with 10 bases between. The CDR3 contains 13 residues. Germline V gene lookup returns CDR1 SGDLS and CDR2 YYNGEE.

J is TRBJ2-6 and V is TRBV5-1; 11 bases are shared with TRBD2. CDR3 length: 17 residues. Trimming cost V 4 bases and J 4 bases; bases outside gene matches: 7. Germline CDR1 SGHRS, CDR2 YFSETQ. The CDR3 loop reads CASSNSGRASGANVLTF. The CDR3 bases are TGCGCCAGCAGCAATAGCGGGAGGGCGTCCGGGGCCAACGTCCTGACTTTC.

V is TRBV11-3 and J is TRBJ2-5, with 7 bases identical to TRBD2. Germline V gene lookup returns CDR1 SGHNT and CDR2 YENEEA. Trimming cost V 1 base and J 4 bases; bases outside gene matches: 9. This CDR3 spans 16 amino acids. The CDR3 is CASSLGYWEGLETQYF. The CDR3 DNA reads TGTGCCAGCAGCTTAGGTTATTGGGAGGGCCTAGAGACCCAGTACTTC.

CDR3 sequence reads: CATSDGDISHYNEQFF. The CDR3 DNA reads as TGTGCCACCAGTGACGGGGACATTTCACACTACAATGAGCAGTTCTTC. This rearrangement joins TRBV24-1 to TRBJ2-1, with D perhaps matching TRBD1 (6 bases). The germline CDR1 and CDR2 sequences are KGHDR and SFDVKD. V dropped 4 bases and J dropped 3 bases, with 15 bases sitting between them. CDR3 length equals 16 residues.

CDR3 sequence reads: CASSAGTGNSPLHF. The CDR3 DNA is TGCGCCAGCAGCGCCGGGACAGGGAATTCACCCCTCCACTTT. V and J are TRBV5-1 and TRBJ1-6; 9 nucleotides line up with TRBD1. Germline V gene data show CDR1 as SGHRS and CDR2 as YFSETQ. This CDR3 comprises 14 residues. V lost 4 bases, J lost 7 bases, and 3 bases stayed unmatched. Full variable domain (rest looked up from reference TRBV5-1 and TRBJ1-6): KAGVTQTPRYLIKTRGQQVTLSCSPISGHRSVSWYQQTPGQGLQFLFEYFSETQRNKGNFPGRFSGRQFSNSRSEMNVSTLELGDSALYLCASSAGTGNSPLHFGNGTRLTVT.

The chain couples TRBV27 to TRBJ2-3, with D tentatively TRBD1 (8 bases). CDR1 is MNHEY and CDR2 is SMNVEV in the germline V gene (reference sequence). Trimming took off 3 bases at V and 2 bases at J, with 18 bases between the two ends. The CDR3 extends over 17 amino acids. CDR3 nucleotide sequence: TGTGCCAGCAGTTTCAGCGGGACAGGCCGATCCACAGATACGCAGTATTTT. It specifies CASSFSGTGRSTDTQYF.

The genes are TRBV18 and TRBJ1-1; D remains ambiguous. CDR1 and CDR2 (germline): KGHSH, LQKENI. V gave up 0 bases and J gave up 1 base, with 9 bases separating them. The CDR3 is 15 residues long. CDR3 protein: CASSPPVQRNTEAFF. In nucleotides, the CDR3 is TGTGCCAGCTCACCACCTGTTCAGAGGAACACTGAAGCTTTCTTT.

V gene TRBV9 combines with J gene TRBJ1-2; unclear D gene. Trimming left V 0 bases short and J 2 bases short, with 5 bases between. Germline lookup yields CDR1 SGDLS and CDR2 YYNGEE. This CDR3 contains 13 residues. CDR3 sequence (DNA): TGTGCCAGCAGCGTAGAGGAAAACTATGGCTACACCTTC. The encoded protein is CASSVEENYGYTF.

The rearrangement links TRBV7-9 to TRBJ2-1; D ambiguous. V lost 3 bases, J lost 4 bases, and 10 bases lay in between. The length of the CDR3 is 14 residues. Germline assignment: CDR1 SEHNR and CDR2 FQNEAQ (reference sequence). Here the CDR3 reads CASSFDGRYNEQFF. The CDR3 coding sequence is TGTGCCAGCAGCTTCGATGGCCGTTACAATGAGCAGTTCTTC.

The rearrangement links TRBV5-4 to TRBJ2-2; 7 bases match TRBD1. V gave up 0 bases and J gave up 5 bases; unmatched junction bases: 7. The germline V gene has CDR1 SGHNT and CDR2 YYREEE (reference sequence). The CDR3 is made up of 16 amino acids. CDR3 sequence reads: CASSLVGTGVTGELFF. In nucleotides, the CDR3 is TGTGCCAGCAGCTTGGTCGGAACAGGGGTAACCGGGGAGCTGTTTTTT.

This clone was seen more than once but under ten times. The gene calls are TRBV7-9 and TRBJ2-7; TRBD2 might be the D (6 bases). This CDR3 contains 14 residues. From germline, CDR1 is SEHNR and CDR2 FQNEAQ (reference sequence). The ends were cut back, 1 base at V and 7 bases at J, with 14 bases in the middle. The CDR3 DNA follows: TGTGCCAGCAGCTTAGGTAGCGGCCTACGGGAGCAGTACTTC. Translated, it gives CASSLGSGLREQYF. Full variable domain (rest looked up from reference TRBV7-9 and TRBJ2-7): DTGVSQNPRHKITKRGQNVTFRCDPISEHNRLYWYRQTLGQGPEFLTYFQNEAQLEKSRLLSDRFSAERPKGSFSTLEIQRTEQGDSAMYLCASSLGSGLREQYFGPGTRLTVT.

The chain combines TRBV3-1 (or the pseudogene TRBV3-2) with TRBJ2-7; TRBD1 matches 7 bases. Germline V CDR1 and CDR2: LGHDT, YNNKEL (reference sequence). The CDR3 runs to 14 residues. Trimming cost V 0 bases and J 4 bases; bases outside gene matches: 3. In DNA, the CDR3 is TGTGCCAGCAGCCAAGATCCAGGGGGATACGAGCAGTACTTC. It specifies CASSQDPGGYEQYF.

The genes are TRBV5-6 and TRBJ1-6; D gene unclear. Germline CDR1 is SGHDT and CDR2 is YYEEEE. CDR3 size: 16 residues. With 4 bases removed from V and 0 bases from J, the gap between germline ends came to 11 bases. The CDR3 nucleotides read TGTGCCAGCAGCGATCAGACGGGCTCCTATAATTCACCCCTCCACTTT. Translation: CASSDQTGSYNSPLHF.

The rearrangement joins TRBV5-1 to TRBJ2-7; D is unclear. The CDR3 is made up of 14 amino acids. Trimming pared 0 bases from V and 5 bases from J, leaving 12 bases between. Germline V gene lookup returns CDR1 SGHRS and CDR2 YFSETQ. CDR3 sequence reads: CASSLAYNRDEQYF. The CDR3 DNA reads TGCGCCAGCAGCTTGGCTTATAACCGGGACGAGCAGTACTTC.

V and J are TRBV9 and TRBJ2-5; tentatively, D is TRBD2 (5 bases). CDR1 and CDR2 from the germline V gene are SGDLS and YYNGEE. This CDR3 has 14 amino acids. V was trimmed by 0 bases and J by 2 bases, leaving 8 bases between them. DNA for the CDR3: TGTGCCAGCAGCGTAGCGGACTTTCAAGAGACCCAGTACTTC. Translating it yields CASSVADFQETQYF.

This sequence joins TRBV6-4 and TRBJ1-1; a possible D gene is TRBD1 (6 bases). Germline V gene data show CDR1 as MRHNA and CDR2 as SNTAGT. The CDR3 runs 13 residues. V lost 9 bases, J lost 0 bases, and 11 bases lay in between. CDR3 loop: CASRGGLNTEAFF. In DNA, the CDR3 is TGTGCCAGTCGAGGGGGTTTGAACACTGAAGCTTTCTTT.

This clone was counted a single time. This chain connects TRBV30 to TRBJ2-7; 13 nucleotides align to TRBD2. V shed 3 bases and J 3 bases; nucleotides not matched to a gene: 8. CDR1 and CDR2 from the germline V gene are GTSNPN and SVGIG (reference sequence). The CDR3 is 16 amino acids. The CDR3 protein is CAWSTSGGAYIYEQYF. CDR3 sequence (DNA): TGTGCCTGGAGCACTAGCGGGGGGGCCTACATCTACGAGCAGTACTTC. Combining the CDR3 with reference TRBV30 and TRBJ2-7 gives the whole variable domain SQTIHQWPATLVQPVGSPLSLECTVEGTSNPNLYWYRQAAGRGLQLLFYSVGIGQISSEVPQNLSASRPQDRQFILSSKKLLLSDSGFYLCAWSTSGGAYIYEQYFGPGTRLTVT.

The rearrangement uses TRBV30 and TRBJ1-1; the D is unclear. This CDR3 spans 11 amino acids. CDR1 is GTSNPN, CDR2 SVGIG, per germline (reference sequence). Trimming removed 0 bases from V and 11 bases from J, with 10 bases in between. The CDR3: CAWSVGAPAFF. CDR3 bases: TGTGCCTGGAGTGTGGGAGCTCCGGCTTTCTTT. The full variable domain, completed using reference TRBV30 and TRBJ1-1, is SQTIHQWPATLVQPVGSPLSLECTVEGTSNPNLYWYRQAAGRGLQLLFYSVGIGQISSEVPQNLSASRPQDRQFILSSKKLLLSDSGFYLCAWSVGAPAFFGQGTRLTVV.

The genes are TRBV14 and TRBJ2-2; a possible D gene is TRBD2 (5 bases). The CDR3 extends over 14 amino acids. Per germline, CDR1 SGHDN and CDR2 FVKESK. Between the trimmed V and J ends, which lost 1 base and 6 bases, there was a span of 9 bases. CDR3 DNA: TGTGCCAGCAGCCAAGCAACCGGGGCCGGGGAGCTGTTTTTT. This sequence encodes CASSQATGAGELFF.